This T cell receptor beta chain is drawn from a study of blood T cell repertoires in COVID-19. Assay used: immunoSEQ multiplex PCR; TCRdb lists only in-frame clones, some missing. Of about 270,000 clones detected, roughly 90% appear once; the ten largest clones hold 2.3%. From germline, CDR1 is KGHSH and CDR2 LQKENI. The V and J ends lost 4 bases and 5 bases, in that order; junction bases with no gene match: 7. The CDR3 spans 14 residues. The sequence was obtained from a woman aged 40 to 50 with acute COVID-19. Sequenced sample: PBMCs or T cells enriched from blood (not recorded which). The chain recombines TRBV18 with TRBJ2-7; 8 bases line up with TRBD1. The CDR3 spells CASSRETGDHEQYF. The CDR3 nucleotides read TGTGCCAGCTCACGTGAGACAGGGGACCACGAGCAGTACTTC.